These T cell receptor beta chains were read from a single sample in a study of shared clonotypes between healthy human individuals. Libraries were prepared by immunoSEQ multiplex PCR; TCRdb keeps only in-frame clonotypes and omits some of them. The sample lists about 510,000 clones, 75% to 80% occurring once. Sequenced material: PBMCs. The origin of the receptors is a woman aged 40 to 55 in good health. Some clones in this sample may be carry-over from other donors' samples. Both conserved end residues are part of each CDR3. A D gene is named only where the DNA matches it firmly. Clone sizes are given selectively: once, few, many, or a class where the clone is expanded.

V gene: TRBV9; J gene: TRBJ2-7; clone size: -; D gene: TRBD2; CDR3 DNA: TGTGCCAGCAGCGTAGCGGCTAGCGGGAGTTACGGGGACGAGCAGTACTTC; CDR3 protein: CASSVAASGSYGDEQYF
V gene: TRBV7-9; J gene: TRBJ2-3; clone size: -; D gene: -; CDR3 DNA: TGTGCCAGCAGCTTAGAAGTCGGAGGGGGCACAGATACGCAGTATTTT; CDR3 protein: CASSLEVGGGTDTQYF
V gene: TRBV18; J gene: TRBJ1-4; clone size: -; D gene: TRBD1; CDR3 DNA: TGTGCCAGCTCAGGAGGACAGGCGGCGGCTAATGAAAAACTGTTTTTT; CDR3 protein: CASSGGQAAANEKLFF
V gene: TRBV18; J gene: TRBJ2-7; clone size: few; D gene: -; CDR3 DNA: TGTGCCAGCTCTCCTCCGGGACAAGGCTACGAGCAGTACTTC; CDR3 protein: CASSPPGQGYEQYF
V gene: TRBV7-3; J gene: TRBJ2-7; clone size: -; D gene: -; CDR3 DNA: TGTGCCAGCAGCTTAGGGAGCGGGTCCTACGAGCAGTACTTC; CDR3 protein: CASSLGSGSYEQYF
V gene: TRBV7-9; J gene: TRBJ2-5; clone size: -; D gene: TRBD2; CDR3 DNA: TGTGCCAGCAGCTGGATCGAAGCGGGAGGGGAGACCCAGTACTTC; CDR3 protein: CASSWIEAGGETQYF
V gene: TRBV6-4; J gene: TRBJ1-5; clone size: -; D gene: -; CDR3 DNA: TGTGCCAGCAGCCCTCAACCAGGGGTTGGTAATCAGCCCCAGCATTTT; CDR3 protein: CASSPQPGVGNQPQHF
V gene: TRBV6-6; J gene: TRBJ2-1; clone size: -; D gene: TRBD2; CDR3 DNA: TGTGCCAGCAGTCCAACTCGTTTAGCGGGAGGCAATGAGCAGTTCTTC; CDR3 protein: CASSPTRLAGGNEQFF
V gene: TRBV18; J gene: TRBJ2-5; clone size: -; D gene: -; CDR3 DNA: TGTGCCAGCTCGTCGTACCAAGAGACCCAGTACTTC; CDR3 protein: CASSSYQETQYF
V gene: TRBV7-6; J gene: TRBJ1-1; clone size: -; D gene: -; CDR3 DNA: TGTGCCAGCAGCCTGGGCCGGGGTATGAACACTGAAGCTTTCTTT; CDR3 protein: CASSLGRGMNTEAFF
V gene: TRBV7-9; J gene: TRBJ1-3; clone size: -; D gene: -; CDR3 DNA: TGTGCCAGCAGCCCAATTCGGGGAATTATTCCTTCTGGAAACACCATATATTTT; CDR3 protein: CASSPIRGIIPSGNTIYF
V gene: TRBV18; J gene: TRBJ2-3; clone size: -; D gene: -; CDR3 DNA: TGTGCCAGCTCACCGGGTAGGACCACAGATACGCAGTATTTT; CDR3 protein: CASSPGRTTDTQYF
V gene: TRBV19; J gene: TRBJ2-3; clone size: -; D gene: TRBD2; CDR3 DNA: TGTGCCAATCCCTTTCTAGCGGGAGGGCAAAATACGCAGTATTTT; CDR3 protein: CANPFLAGGQNTQYF
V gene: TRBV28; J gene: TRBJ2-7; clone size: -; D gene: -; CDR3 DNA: TGTGCCAGCAGTTTCTACCGCTACTCCGAGCAGTACTTC; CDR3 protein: CASSFYRYSEQYF
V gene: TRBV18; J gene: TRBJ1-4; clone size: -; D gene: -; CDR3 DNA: TGTGCCAGCTCATCATCAACTAATGAAAAACTGTTTTTT; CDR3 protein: CASSSSTNEKLFF
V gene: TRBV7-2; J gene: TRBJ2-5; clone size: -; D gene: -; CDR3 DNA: TGTGCCAGCAGCTTAGATCCGGGAGTAGAGACCCAGTACTTC; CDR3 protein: CASSLDPGVETQYF
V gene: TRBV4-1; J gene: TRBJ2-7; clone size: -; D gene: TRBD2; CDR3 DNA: TGCGCCAGCAGCTCCTATAGCGGGAGGGCTAGGAACGAGCAGTACTTC; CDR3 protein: CASSSYSGRARNEQYF
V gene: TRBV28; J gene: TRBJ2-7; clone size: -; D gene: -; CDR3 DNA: TGTGCCAGCAGTTTCCCAGGACACTACGAGCAGTACTTC; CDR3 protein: CASSFPGHYEQYF
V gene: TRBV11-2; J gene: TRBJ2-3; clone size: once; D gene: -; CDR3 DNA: TGTGCCAGCAGCTTAGCCGGACAGCGCACAGATACGCAGTATTTT; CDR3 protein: CASSLAGQRTDTQYF
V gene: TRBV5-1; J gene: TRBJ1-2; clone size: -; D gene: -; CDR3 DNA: TGCGCCAGCAGCTTGGTCGGGGGTTATGGCTACACCTTC; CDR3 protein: CASSLVGGYGYTF
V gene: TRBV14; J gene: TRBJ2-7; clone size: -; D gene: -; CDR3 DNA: TGTGCCAGCACCCTCTGGCACTCCTACGAGCAGTACTTC; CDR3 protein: CASTLWHSYEQYF
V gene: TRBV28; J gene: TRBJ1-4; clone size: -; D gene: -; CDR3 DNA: TGTGCCAGCAGTTTAACAGGAGACCCCACAACTAATGAAAAACTGTTTTTT; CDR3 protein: CASSLTGDPTTNEKLFF
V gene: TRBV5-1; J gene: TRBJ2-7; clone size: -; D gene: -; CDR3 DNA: TGCGCCAGCAGCCCGCCCGGTCAGGCCTACGAGCAGTACTTC; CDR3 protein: CASSPPGQAYEQYF
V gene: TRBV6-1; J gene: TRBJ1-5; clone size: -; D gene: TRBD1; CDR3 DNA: TGTGCCAGCAAGAAGACAGGGAATAGCGGTCAGCCCCAGCATTTT; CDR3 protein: CASKKTGNSGQPQHF
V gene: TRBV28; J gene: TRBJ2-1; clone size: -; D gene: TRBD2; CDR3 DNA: TGTGCCAGCAGTTTGTCACTAGCGGGGAGATACAATGAGCAGTTCTTC; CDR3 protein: CASSLSLAGRYNEQFF
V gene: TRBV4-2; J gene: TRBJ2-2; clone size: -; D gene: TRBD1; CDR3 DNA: TGTGCCAGCAGCCAAGTCCCCAGGGGGCTCGGGGAGCTGTTTTTT; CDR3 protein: CASSQVPRGLGELFF
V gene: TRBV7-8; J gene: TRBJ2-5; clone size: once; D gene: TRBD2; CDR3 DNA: TGTGCCAGCAGCTTAATAGCGGGTTCGGAGACCCAGTACTTC; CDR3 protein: CASSLIAGSETQYF
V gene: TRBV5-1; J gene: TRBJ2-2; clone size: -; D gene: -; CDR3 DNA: TGCGCCAGCAGCCCGGTAGGGGGATCGAACACCGGGGAGCTGTTTTTT; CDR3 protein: CASSPVGGSNTGELFF
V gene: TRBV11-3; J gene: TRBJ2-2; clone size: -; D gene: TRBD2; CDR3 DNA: TGTGCCAGCAGCCCCGGGGTAGCGGGGGCCGGGGAGCTGTTTTTT; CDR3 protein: CASSPGVAGAGELFF
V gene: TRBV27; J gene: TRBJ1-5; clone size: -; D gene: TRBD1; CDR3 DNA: TGTGCCAGCAATCAGCCCACCCCCCGCCCGGGACAGGGTAGTCAGCCCCAGCATTTT; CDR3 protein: CASNQPTPRPGQGSQPQHF
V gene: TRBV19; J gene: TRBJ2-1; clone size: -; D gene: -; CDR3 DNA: TGTGCCAGTAGTCCTTCTCAGGGAGGTAACTACAATGAGCAGTTCTTC; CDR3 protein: CASSPSQGGNYNEQFF
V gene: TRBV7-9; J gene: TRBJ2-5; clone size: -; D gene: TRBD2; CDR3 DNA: TGTGCCAGTAAGCGGGAGGGGAGGGAAGAGACCCAGTACTTC; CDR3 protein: CASKREGREETQYF
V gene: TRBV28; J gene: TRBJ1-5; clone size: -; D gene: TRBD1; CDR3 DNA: TGTGCCAGCAGGACAGGGGGACAGCCCCAGCATTTT; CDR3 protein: CASRTGGQPQHF
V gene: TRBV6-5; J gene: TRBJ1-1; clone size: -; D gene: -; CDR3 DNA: TGTGCCAGCAGGCGCGACAGCACTAACACTGAAGCTTTCTTT; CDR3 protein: CASRRDSTNTEAFF
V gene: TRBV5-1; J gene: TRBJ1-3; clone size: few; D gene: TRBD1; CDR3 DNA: TGCGCCAGCAGCGCGGGACAGGCCAGCTCTGGAAACACCATATATTTT; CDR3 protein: CASSAGQASSGNTIYF
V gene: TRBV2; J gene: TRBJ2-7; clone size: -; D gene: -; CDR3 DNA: TGTGCCAGCCCTCACCCCGGGCAGTACTTC; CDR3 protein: CASPHPGQYF
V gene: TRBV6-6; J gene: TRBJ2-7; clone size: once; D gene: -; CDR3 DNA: TGTGCCAGCAGTTACTCAAGGCTCTACGAGCAGTACTTC; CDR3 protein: CASSYSRLYEQYF
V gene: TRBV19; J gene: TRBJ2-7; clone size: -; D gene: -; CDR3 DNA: TGTGCCAGTAGACCCCGGGGGGCCCTAAACCACGAGCAGTACTTC; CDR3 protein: CASRPRGALNHEQYF
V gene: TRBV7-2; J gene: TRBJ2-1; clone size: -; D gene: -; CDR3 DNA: TGTGCCAGCAGCTTATACGTCCTCGACAATGAGCAGTTCTTC; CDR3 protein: CASSLYVLDNEQFF
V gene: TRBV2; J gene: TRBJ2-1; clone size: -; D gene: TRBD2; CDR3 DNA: TGTGCCAGCAAACCGGGACTAAGCTCCTACAATGAGCAGTTCTTC; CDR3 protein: CASKPGLSSYNEQFF
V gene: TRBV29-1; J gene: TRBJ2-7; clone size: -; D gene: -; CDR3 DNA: TGCAGCGTCCGAGGTGGGAGCTCCTACGAGCAGTACTTC; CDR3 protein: CSVRGGSSYEQYF
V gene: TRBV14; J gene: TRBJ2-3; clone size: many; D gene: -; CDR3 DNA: TGTGCCAGCAGCCAAGGTCGGGGAGACACAGATACGCAGTATTTT; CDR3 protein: CASSQGRGDTDTQYF
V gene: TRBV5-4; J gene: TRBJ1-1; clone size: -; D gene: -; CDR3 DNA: TGTACCAGCAGCTTGGCCCCGGGGGAGAGGGGCACTGAAGCTTTCTTT; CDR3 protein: CTSSLAPGERGTEAFF
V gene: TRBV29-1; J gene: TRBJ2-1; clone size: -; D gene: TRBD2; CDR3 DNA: TGCAGCGTTCACACGAGGCGGGAGAAGAATGAGCAGTTCTTC; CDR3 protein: CSVHTRREKNEQFF
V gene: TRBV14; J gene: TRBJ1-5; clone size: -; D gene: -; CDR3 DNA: TGTGCCAGCAGCCAAAATACGAACAGGGATCGCGGTCAGCCCCAGCATTTT; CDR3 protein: CASSQNTNRDRGQPQHF
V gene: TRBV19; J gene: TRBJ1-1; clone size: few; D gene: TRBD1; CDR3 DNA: TGTGCCAGTAGTGAAGACAGGGAGTTAAACACTGAAGCTTTCTTT; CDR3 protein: CASSEDRELNTEAFF
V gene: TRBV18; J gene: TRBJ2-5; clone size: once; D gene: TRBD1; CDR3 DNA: TGTGCCAGCTCACCTGACAGGGAACCACAAGAGACCCAGTACTTC; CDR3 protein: CASSPDREPQETQYF
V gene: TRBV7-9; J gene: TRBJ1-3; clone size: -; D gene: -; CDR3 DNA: TGTGCCAGCAGCTGGGTGAGTGGATCGGGCGACTCTGGAAACACCATATATTTT; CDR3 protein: CASSWVSGSGDSGNTIYF